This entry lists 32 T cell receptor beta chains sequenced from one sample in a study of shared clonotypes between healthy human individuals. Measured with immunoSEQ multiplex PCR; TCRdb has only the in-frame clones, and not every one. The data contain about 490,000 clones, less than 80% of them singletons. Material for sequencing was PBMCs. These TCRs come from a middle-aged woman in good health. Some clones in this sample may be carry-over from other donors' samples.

This CDR3 reads CASSPSGFNQPQHF. The CDR3 nucleotides are TGCGCCAGCAGCCCCTCAGGATTCAATCAGCCCCAGCATTTT. The genes are TRBV5-1 and TRBJ1-5; D ambiguous. Trimming stripped 4 bases from V and 3 bases from J, with 11 bases between. The CDR3 covers 14 residues. CDR1 is SGHRS and CDR2 is YFSETQ in the germline V gene.

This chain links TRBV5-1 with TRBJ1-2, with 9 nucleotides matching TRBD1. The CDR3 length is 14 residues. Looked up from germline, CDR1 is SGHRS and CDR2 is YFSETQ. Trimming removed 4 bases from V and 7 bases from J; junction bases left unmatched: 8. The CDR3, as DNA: TGCGCCAGCAGCGAACGACAGGGGGGCGGTGGCTACACCTTC. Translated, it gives CASSERQGGGGYTF.

The CDR3 loop is CASSDPRTGGTEAFF. CDR3 nucleotides: TGTGCCAGCAGTGATCCCAGGACAGGGGGAACTGAAGCTTTCTTT. J is TRBJ1-1 and V is TRBV25-1; the match to TRBD1 covers 10 bases. This CDR3 spans 15 amino acids. V lost 3 bases, J lost 5 bases, and 6 bases stayed unmatched. The germline gives CDR1 MGHDK, CDR2 SYGVNS.

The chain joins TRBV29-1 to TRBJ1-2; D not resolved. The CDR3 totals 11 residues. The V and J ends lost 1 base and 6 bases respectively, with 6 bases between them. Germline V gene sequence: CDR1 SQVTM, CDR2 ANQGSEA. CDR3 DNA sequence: TGCAGCGTTGAAGCTAAAAATGGCTACACCTTC. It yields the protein CSVEAKNGYTF.

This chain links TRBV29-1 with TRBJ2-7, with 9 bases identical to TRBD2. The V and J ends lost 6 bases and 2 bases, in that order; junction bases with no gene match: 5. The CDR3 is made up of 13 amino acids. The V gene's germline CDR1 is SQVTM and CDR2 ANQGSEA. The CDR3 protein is CSVGASGAYEQYF. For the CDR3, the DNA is TGCAGCGTGGGCGCTAGCGGGGCCTACGAGCAGTACTTC.

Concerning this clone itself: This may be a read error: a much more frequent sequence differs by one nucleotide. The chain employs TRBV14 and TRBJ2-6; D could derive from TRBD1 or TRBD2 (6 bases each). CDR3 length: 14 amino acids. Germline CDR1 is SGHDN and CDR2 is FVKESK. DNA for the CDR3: TGTGCCAGCAGCCAAGAATGGGGGGCCGACGTCCTGACTTTC. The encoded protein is CASSQEWGADVLTF.

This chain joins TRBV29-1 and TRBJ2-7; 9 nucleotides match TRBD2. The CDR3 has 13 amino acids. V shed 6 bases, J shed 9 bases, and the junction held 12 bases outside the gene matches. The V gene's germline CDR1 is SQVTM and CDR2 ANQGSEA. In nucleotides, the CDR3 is TGCAGCGTCAGCGAGGGGAAGCGGGAGGTGCAGTACTTC. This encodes CSVSEGKREVQYF.

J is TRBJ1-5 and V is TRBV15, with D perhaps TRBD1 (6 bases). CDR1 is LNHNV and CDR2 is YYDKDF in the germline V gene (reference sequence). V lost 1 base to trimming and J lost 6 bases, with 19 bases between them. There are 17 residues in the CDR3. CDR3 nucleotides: TGTGCCACCAGCAGAGTGGGACACAAGGGGGTGGGTCAGCCCCAGCATTTT. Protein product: CATSRVGHKGVGQPQHF.

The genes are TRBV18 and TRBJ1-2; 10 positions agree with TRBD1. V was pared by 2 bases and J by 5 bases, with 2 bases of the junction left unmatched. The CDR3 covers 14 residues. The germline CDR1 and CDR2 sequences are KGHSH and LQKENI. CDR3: CASSPDRGPYGYTF. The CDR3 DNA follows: TGTGCCAGCTCACCAGACAGGGGGCCGTATGGCTACACCTTC.

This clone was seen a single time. The CDR3 loop is CASSPSGGGSIYGYTF. The CDR3 DNA reads as TGTGCCAGCAGTCCCTCGGGGGGCGGATCCATCTATGGCTACACCTTC. V and J are TRBV27 and TRBJ1-2, with D possibly TRBD1 on 6 matching bases. Trimming stripped 5 bases from V and 4 bases from J, with 20 bases between. The CDR3 is made up of 16 amino acids. Germline values: CDR1 MNHEY, CDR2 SMNVEV (reference sequence).

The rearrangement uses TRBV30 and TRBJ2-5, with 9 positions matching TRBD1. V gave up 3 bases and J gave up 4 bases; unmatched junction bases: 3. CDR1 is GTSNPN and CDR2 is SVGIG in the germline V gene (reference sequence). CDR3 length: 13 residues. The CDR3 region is CAWRTGGAETQYF. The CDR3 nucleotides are TGTGCCTGGAGAACAGGGGGCGCAGAGACCCAGTACTTC.

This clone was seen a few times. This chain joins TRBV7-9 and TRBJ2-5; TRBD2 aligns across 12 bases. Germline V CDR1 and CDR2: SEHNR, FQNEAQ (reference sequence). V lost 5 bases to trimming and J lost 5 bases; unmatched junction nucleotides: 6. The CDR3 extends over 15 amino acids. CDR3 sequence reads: CASSTSGRPEETQYF. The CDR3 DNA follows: TGTGCCAGCAGCACTAGCGGGAGGCCCGAGGAGACCCAGTACTTC.

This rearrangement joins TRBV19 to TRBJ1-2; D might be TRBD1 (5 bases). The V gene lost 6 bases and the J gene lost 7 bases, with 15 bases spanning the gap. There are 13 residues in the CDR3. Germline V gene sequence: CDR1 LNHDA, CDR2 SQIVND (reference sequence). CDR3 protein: CASRPGTAGGYTF. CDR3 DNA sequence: TGTGCCAGTAGGCCCGGGACGGCGGGTGGCTACACCTTC. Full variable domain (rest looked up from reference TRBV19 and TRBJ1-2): DGGITQSPKYLFRKEGQNVTLSCEQNLNHDAMYWYRQDPGQGLRLIYYSQIVNDFQKGDIAEGYSVSREKKESFPLTVTSAQKNPTAFYLCASRPGTAGGYTFGSGTRLTVV.

CDR3 protein: CASSPSRDTGELFF. Here the CDR3 DNA reads TGTGCCAGCAGTCCTAGCAGGGACACCGGGGAGCTGTTTTTT. The chain joins TRBV6-4 to TRBJ2-2; the D gene could be TRBD1 or TRBD2 (5 bases each). Trimming took off 5 bases at V and 3 bases at J, with 10 bases between the two ends. Germline V gene sequence: CDR1 MRHNA, CDR2 SNTAGT. This CDR3 comprises 14 residues.

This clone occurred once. As DNA, the CDR3 is TGTGCCAGTAATTTTCCCGGGGAGCTGTTTTTT. As protein: CASNFPGELFF. The chain has TRBV19 and TRBJ2-2; unclear D gene. The CDR3 totals 11 residues. Deletions cut 7 bases from V and 6 bases from J, with 6 bases between. The germline gives CDR1 LNHDA, CDR2 SQIVND (reference sequence).

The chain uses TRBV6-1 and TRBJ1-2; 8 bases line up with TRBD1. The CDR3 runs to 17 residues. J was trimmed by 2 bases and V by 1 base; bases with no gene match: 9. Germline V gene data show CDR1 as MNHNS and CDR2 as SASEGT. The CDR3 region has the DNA TGTGCCAGCAGTGAAGGGGGCAGGGGGCGGCCGAACTATGGCTACACCTTC. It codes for CASSEGGRGRPNYGYTF.

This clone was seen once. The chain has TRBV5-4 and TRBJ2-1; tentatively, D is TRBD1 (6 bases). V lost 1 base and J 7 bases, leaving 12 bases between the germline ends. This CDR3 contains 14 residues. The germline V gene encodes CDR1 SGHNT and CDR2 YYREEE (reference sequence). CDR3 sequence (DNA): TGTGCCAGCAGCTTGACACACAGGGAAAATGAGCAGTTCTTC. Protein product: CASSLTHRENEQFF.

In nucleotides, the CDR3 is TGTGCCAGCAGTCTTACAGGGAGGGCCGGGGCCAACGTCCTGACTTTC. It specifies CASSLTGRAGANVLTF. The V call is TRBV11-2, the J call TRBJ2-6, with D perhaps TRBD2 (7 bases). V dropped 6 bases and J dropped 4 bases, with 16 bases sitting between them. Germline V gene data show CDR1 as SGHAT and CDR2 as FQNNGV. The CDR3 runs 16 residues.

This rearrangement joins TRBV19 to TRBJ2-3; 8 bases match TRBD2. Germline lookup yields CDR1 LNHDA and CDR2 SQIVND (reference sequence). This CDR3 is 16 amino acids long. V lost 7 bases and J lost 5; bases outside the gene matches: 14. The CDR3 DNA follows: TGTGCCAGTACCCTAGCAGCGGGAGCTGGAATAGATACGCAGTATTTT. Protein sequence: CASTLAAGAGIDTQYF. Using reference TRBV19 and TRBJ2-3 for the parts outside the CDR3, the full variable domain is DGGITQSPKYLFRKEGQNVTLSCEQNLNHDAMYWYRQDPGQGLRLIYYSQIVNDFQKGDIAEGYSVSREKKESFPLTVTSAQKNPTAFYLCASTLAAGAGIDTQYFGPGTRLTVL.

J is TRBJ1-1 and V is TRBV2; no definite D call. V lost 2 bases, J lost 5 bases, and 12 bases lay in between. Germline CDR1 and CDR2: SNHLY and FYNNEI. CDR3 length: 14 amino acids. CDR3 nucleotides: TGTGCCAGCAGTGAACGACTGGGAAGAACTGAAGCTTTCTTT. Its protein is CASSERLGRTEAFF.

CDR3 DNA: TGTGCCAGCATAGGACAGGGGGTCCGAAATGAGCAGTTCTTC. Translating it yields CASIGQGVRNEQFF. The chain combines TRBV28 with TRBJ2-1; TRBD1 matches at 10 bases. Germline lookup yields CDR1 MDHEN and CDR2 SYDVKM. Germline trimming cut 7 bases from V and 7 bases from J; bases unmatched to any gene: 7. The CDR3 extends over 14 amino acids.

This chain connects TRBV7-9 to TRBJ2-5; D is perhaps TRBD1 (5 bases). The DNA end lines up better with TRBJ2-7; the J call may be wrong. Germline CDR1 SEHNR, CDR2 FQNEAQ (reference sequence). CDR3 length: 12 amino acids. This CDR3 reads CASSLQGYEQYF. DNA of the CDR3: TGTGCCAGCAGCTTACAGGGTTACGAGCAGTACTTC.

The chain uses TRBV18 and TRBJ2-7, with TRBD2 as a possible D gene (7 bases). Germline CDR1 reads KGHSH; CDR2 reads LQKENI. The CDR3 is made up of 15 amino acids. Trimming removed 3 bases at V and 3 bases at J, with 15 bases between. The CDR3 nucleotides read TGTGCCAGCTCACCGGGGGGGACACCCAGCTACGAGCAGTACTTC. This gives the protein CASSPGGTPSYEQYF.

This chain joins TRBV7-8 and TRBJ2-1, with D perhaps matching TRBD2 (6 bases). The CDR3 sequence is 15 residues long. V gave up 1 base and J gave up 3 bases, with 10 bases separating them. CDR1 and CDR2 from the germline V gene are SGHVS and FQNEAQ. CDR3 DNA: TGTGCCAGCAGCTTAGTATGGGGAGGCTACAATGAGCAGTTCTTC. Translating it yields CASSLVWGGYNEQFF.

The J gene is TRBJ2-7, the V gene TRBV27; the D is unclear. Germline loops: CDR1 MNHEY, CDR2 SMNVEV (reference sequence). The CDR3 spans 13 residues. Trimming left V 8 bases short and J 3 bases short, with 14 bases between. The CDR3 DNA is TGTGCCAGCGCCGAAAGTTTCCGCTACGAGCAGTACTTC. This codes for CASAESFRYEQYF.

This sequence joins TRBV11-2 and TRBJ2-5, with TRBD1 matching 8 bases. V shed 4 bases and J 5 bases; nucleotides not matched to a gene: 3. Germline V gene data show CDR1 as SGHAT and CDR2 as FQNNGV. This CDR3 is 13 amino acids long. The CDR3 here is CASSSRQGETQYF. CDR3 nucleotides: TGTGCCAGCAGCTCCCGACAGGGGGAGACCCAGTACTTC.

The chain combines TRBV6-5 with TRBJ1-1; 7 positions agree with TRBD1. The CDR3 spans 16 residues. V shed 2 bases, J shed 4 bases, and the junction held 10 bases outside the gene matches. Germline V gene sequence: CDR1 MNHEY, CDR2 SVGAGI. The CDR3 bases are TGTGCCAGCAGTTACCAGCCGACAGGGTATAGCACTGAAGCTTTCTTT. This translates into CASSYQPTGYSTEAFF.

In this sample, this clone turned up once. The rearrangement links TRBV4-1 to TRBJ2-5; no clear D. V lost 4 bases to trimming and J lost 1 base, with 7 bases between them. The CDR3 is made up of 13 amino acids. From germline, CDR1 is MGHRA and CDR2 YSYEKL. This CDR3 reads CASSPPGQETQYF. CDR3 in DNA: TGCGCCAGCAGCCCGCCCGGCCAAGAGACCCAGTACTTC.

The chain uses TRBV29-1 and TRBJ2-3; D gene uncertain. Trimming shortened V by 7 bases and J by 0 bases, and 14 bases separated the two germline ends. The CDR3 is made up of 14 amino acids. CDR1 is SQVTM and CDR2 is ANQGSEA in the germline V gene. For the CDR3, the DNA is TGCAGCGCTCCCAGTGCGGACAGCACAGATACGCAGTATTTT. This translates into CSAPSADSTDTQYF.

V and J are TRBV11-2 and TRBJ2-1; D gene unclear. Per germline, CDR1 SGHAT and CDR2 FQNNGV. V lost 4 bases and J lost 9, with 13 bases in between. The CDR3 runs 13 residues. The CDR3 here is CASSSAPTAEQFF. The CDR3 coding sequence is TGTGCCAGCAGCTCCGCTCCAACGGCTGAGCAGTTCTTC.

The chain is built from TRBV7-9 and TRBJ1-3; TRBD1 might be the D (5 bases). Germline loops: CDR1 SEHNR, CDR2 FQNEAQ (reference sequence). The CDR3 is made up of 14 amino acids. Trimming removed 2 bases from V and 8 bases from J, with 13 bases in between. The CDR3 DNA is TGTGCCAGCAGCTTAAATCAGGGTAGAGACACCATATATTTT. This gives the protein CASSLNQGRDTIYF.

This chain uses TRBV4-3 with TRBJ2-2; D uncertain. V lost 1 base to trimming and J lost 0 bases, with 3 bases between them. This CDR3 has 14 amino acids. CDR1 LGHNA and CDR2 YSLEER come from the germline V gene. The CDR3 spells CASSQAPNTGELFF. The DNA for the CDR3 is TGCGCCAGCAGCCAAGCCCCGAACACCGGGGAGCTGTTTTTT.